A selection of T cell receptor beta chains follows, all from one sample in a study of blood T cell repertoires in COVID-19. Sequenced by immunoSEQ multiplex PCR; TCRdb stores in-frame clones only, minus some. The sample has about 300,000 clones, approximately 89% seen once. Material: PBMCs or T cells enriched from blood (not recorded which). The receptors stem from a woman aged 18-29 years who had recovered from COVID-19. The CDR3 runs from the conserved cysteine through the conserved F or W. The order of the fields is CDR3 DNA, CDR3 protein, D gene, J gene, clone size, V gene. D genes are given only for firm matches. Where a row states a size, it is once, few, many or the class of an expanded clone; other rows omit it.

TGTGCCACCAGCAGAGATGGTCTAGGACCGAGGGTTACTGAAGCTTTCTTT CATSRDGLGPRVTEAFF . TRBJ1-1 . TRBV15
TGTGCCAGCAGTTTAAGGGGGGACAGATACGAGCAGTACTTC CASSLRGDRYEQYF . TRBJ2-7 . TRBV27
TGTGCCAGCGCCCGCTCCCGGGGTTGGGATGAAAAACTGTTTTTT CASARSRGWDEKLFF . TRBJ1-4 . TRBV7-2
TGTGCCAGCAGCCAGACTAGCGGAATAACCACAGATACGCAGTATTTT CASSQTSGITTDTQYF TRBD2 TRBJ2-3 . TRBV7-2
TGTGCCAGCTCGGGACAGACTGGAAACACCATATATTTT CASSGQTGNTIYF TRBD1 TRBJ1-3 . TRBV18
TGCGCCAGCAGCCAAGACCCGCAACGGGAGGGCTTCCACGAGCAGTACTTC CASSQDPQREGFHEQYF TRBD2 TRBJ2-7 . TRBV4-1
TGTGCCAGCTCAACGTTCGGAGCGGGGACAGGTCAGAGAGATACGCAGTATTTT CASSTFGAGTGQRDTQYF . TRBJ2-3 . TRBV18
TGTGCCAGCAGCCAAGAGGAGGGCGGGTCGGAGACCCAGTACTTC CASSQEEGGSETQYF . TRBJ2-5 . TRBV3-1/TRBV3-2
TGTGCCAGTAGGACGGGACAGGGGCACAATCAGCCCCAGCATTTT CASRTGQGHNQPQHF TRBD1 TRBJ1-5 . TRBV19
TGTGCCAGCAGCTTCCAGGGGGCAAACACTGAAGCTTTCTTT CASSFQGANTEAFF TRBD1 TRBJ1-1 once TRBV5-4
TGTGCCAGCAGCTTAAAGGGGCCGGAGAACACCGGGGAGCTGTTTTTT CASSLKGPENTGELFF . TRBJ2-2 few TRBV7-9
TGTGCCAGCACTTTGGACAGAGGAGAGACCCAGTACTTC CASTLDRGETQYF . TRBJ2-5 . TRBV6-5
TGTGCCAGCAGCCAGGGCGGTGGCTACACCTTC CASSQGGGYTF . TRBJ1-2 . TRBV6-5
TGTGCCAGCAGCCCTCGGTACGAGCAGTACTTC CASSPRYEQYF . TRBJ2-7 . TRBV11-2
TGTGCCAGCAGCGCTCCCGGGGGAGACGGCTATGGCTACACCTTC CASSAPGGDGYGYTF . TRBJ1-2 few TRBV3-1/TRBV3-2
TGTGCCAGCAGAGGGACAGGGGGCTCCTACGAGCAGTACTTC CASRGTGGSYEQYF TRBD1 TRBJ2-7 . TRBV5-6
TGTGCCATCAGTGTCCCAGGGGAGACCCAGTACTTC CAISVPGETQYF . TRBJ2-5 . TRBV10-3
TGTGCCAGCTCACCAGGGGCAGGGGCGTATGGCTACACCTTC CASSPGAGAYGYTF . TRBJ1-2 . TRBV18
TGTGCCAGCAGCCCCGGACAGGGATCATACAATGAGCAGTTCTTC CASSPGQGSYNEQFF TRBD1 TRBJ2-1 . TRBV7-3
TGTGCCTGGAGTGCTTCAGGGCTGGGCACTGAAGCTTTCTTT CAWSASGLGTEAFF . TRBJ1-1 . TRBV30
TGTGCCAGTACCGGGACTAGGACCGGTTCTACGCAGTATTTT CASTGTRTGSTQYF TRBD2 TRBJ2-3 . TRBV19
TGTGCCAGCTCACCAGTGGCTTCGGGCGAGCAGTACTTC CASSPVASGEQYF . TRBJ2-7 . TRBV18
TGTGCCAGCAGCTTGGCTGGGAGCCAATCCTACGAGCAGTACTTC CASSLAGSQSYEQYF . TRBJ2-7 . TRBV5-4
TGTGCCAGCAGCTTTAGTCAGAACACTGAAGCTTTCTTT CASSFSQNTEAFF . TRBJ1-1 many TRBV5-4
TGTGCCAGCTCTCCCAGCTCCTACGAGCAGTACTTC CASSPSSYEQYF . TRBJ2-7 . TRBV18
TGTGCCAGCAGCCCAATTCGACTAGCGGGTACGTACAATGAGCAGTTCTTC CASSPIRLAGTYNEQFF TRBD2 TRBJ2-1 . TRBV13
TGTGCCAGCTCACCACCGCAAGGACAGGGTTTCGAGACCCAGTACTTC CASSPPQGQGFETQYF TRBD1 TRBJ2-5 . TRBV18
TGTGCCAGCAGCCGTAGAACAGGGGTGCAAAATTCACCCCTCCACTTT CASSRRTGVQNSPLHF TRBD1 TRBJ1-6 . TRBV7-2
TGTGCCAGCAGCTTCGCACGAGAGGCACAGGGGCCCACCTTC CASSFAREAQGPTF TRBD1 TRBJ1-2 . TRBV7-2
TGTGCCAGCTCACCTTCAGGCGGCAATCAGCCCCAGCATTTT CASSPSGGNQPQHF . TRBJ1-5 . TRBV18
TGCAGCGTTGACAGCGGGAGGTCCACAGATACGCAGTATTTT CSVDSGRSTDTQYF TRBD2 TRBJ2-3 . TRBV29-1
TGTGCCAGCTCACCACCGGGGGCAGGGCCCTATGGCTACACCTTC CASSPPGAGPYGYTF . TRBJ1-2 once TRBV18
TGTGCCAGCAGCTTGCAGGGACAGGGGCGCACTGAAGCTTTCTTT CASSLQGQGRTEAFF TRBD1 TRBJ1-1 . TRBV5-4
TGTGCCAGCAGCCTGGGGACAGGGTCCTCCTACGAGCAGTACTTC CASSLGTGSSYEQYF TRBD1 TRBJ2-7 . TRBV7-2
TGTGCCAGCAGCGAAAGAGGGCTAGCGGGAGGGCATTACACCGGGGAGCTGTTTTTT CASSERGLAGGHYTGELFF TRBD2 TRBJ2-2 . TRBV9
TGTGCCAGCAGTACTGTGGGAGGAGTGACCTACGAGCAGTACTTC CASSTVGGVTYEQYF . TRBJ2-7 once TRBV28
TGCGCCAGCAGCAGGGTGGGGTCCGGGGTGAACACTGAAGCTTTCTTT CASSRVGSGVNTEAFF . TRBJ1-1 . TRBV5-1
TGTGCCAGCAGCCCGAGGTACGGTGAGCAGTTCTTC CASSPRYGEQFF . TRBJ2-1 . TRBV7-9
TGTGCCAGCAGCCAAGGGACAGCTAATGAAAAACTGTTTTTT CASSQGTANEKLFF TRBD1 TRBJ1-4 . TRBV7-2
TGTGCCAGCAGTTACGGAGGCGTACACAATGAGCAGTTCTTC CASSYGGVHNEQFF . TRBJ2-1 . TRBV6-6
TGTGCCAGCAGTTCGGGTCAGCCCCAGCATTTT CASSSGQPQHF . TRBJ1-5 . TRBV28
TGTGCCAGCAGCTTGCATAGGGGGGGAGATGGCTACACCTTC CASSLHRGGDGYTF . TRBJ1-2 . TRBV7-9
TGTGCCAGCAGTTTACTACAGGACAACGAGCAGTACTTC CASSLLQDNEQYF . TRBJ2-7 . TRBV28
TGTGCCAGCAACTTCCGGGACAGATACAATGAGCAGTTCTTC CASNFRDRYNEQFF TRBD1 TRBJ2-1 . TRBV28
TGTGCCACCAGTGATGACCCCCTGGGGAGGCCGGGGAGGAATGAGCAGTTCTTC CATSDDPLGRPGRNEQFF . TRBJ2-1 . TRBV24-1
TGTGCCATCAGTGAGTCTCTGAGGGCGTTCACCTTC CAISESLRAFTF . TRBJ1-2 . TRBV10-3
TGTGCCAGCAGCCAAGATTGGGACAGCCCATTCTCTGGGGCCAACGTCCTGACTTTC CASSQDWDSPFSGANVLTF TRBD1 TRBJ2-6 . TRBV4-2
TGTGCCAGCAGTTCCCTAAGGGGCTACAATGAGCAGTTCTTC CASSSLRGYNEQFF . TRBJ2-1 . TRBV27
TGTGCCTGGCAGCGGACAGGTAGGAGTCAGCCCCAGCATTTT CAWQRTGRSQPQHF TRBD1 TRBJ1-5 . TRBV30
TGTGCCAGCAGCTTAGTGACAGGGAGAAGCACAGATACGCAGTATTTT CASSLVTGRSTDTQYF TRBD1 TRBJ2-3 . TRBV7-8